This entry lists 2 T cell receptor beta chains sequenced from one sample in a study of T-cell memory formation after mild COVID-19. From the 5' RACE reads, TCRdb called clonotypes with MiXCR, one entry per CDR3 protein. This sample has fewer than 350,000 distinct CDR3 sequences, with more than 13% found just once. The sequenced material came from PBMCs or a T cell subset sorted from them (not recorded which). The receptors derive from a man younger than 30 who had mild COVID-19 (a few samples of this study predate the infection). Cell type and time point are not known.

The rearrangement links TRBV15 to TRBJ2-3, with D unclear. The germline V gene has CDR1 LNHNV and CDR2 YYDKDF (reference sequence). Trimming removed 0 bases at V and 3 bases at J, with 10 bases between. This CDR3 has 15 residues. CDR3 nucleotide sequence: TGTGCCACCAGCAGAGATGGTGCCGGGACAGATACGCAGTATTTT. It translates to CATSRDGAGTDTQYF. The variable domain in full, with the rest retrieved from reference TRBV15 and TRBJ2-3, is DAMVIQNPRYQVTQFGKPVTLSCSQTLNHNVMYWYQQKSSQAPKLLFHYYDKDFNNEADTPDNFQSRRPNTSFCFLDIRSPGLGDTAMYLCATSRDGAGTDTQYFGPGTRLTVL.

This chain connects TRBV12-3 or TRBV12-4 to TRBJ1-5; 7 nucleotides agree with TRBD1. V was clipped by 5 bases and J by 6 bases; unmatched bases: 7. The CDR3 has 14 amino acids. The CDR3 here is CASSPTGAGQPQHF. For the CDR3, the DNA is TGTGCCAGCAGTCCCACAGGGGCCGGTCAGCCCCAGCATTTT.